What follows are 8 T cell receptor beta chains derived from one specimen sequenced in a study of blood T cell repertoires in COVID-19. Only in-frame clones appear in the TCRdb table, and some are missing; sequencing was by immunoSEQ multiplex PCR. The sample lists 200,000 to 250,000 clones, under 85% occurring once. Specimen: PBMCs or T cells enriched from blood (not recorded which). The receptors were gathered from a man between 60 and 75 years old who had recovered from COVID-19.

This clone was detected only a few times. This rearrangement joins TRBV30 to TRBJ2-7; 8 positions match TRBD2. V shed 2 bases, J shed 2 bases, and the junction held 5 bases outside the gene matches. Germline CDR1 and CDR2: GTSNPN and SVGIG (reference sequence). The CDR3 is made up of 14 amino acids. The CDR3 coding sequence is TGTGCCTGGAGTCCGGGGGGGACCGCCTACGAGCAGTACTTC. Amino acids: CAWSPGGTAYEQYF.

In regard to this clone: Within the sample, other DNA sequences also encode this same CDR3. The chain carries TRBV18 and TRBJ1-1; no definite D call. Looked up from germline, CDR1 is KGHSH and CDR2 is LQKENI. CDR3 length equals 13 residues. V shed 0 bases and J shed 2 bases, with 4 bases lying between them. The chain's CDR3 is CASSPPANTEAFF. CDR3 nucleotide sequence: TGTGCCAGCTCACCACCGGCTAACACTGAAGCTTTCTTT.

This rearrangement joins TRBV5-1 to TRBJ1-3, with a weak D call TRBD1 (5 bases). There are 15 residues in the CDR3. Germline loops: CDR1 SGHRS, CDR2 YFSETQ. The germline V and J ends were trimmed by 5 bases and 0 bases, with 12 bases remaining between them. CDR3 region: CASRVGGSSGNTIYF. As DNA, the CDR3 is TGCGCCAGCAGGGTCGGGGGGAGCTCTGGAAACACCATATATTTT.

This sequence joins TRBV2 and TRBJ2-1; D unresolved. Germline assignment: CDR1 SNHLY and CDR2 FYNNEI. Deletions cut 7 bases from V and 4 bases from J, with 11 bases between. The length of the CDR3 is 13 residues. The CDR3 DNA reads as TGTGCCAGCAACGTACAGATATACAATGAGCAGTTCTTC. Its protein product is CASNVQIYNEQFF.

This chain joins TRBV5-8 and TRBJ1-5; a possible D gene is TRBD1 (6 bases). Germline V gives CDR1 SGHTS, CDR2 YDEGEE. The CDR3 has 16 residues. Deletions cut 4 bases from V and 1 base from J, with 15 bases between. The CDR3 spells CASSPRGRGSNQPQHF. Written as DNA, the CDR3 is TGTGCCAGCAGCCCCAGGGGCAGGGGAAGCAATCAGCCCCAGCATTTT.

This clone was seen once. The genes are TRBV19 and TRBJ2-1; possibly TRBD2 for D (5 bases). The CDR3 runs to 16 residues. Per the germline V gene, CDR1 is LNHDA and CDR2 is SQIVND (reference sequence). V shed 3 bases and J shed 2 bases, with 14 bases lying between them. CDR3 sequence: CASSMSREHTYNEQFF. CDR3 DNA: TGTGCCAGTAGTATGTCTCGGGAACACACCTACAATGAGCAGTTCTTC.

The rearrangement joins TRBV3-1 (or the pseudogene TRBV3-2) to TRBJ1-2; D is ambiguous. The CDR3 extends over 14 amino acids. The V gene's germline CDR1 is LGHDT and CDR2 YNNKEL (reference sequence). V lost 0 bases, J lost 5 bases, and 10 bases lay in between. The CDR3 region is CASSQEPGGYGYTF. CDR3 sequence (DNA): TGTGCCAGCAGCCAAGAACCAGGAGGTTATGGCTACACCTTC.

The J gene is TRBJ1-4, the V gene TRBV7-9, with 9 bases that match TRBD1. The CDR3 has 15 residues. Germline CDR1 reads SEHNR; CDR2 reads FQNEAQ (reference sequence). V gave up 4 bases and J gave up 7 bases; unmatched junction bases: 7. Here the CDR3 reads CASSSPGQGVEKLFF. DNA for the CDR3: TGTGCCAGCAGCTCCCCGGGACAGGGTGTTGAAAAACTGTTTTTT.